One sample yielded the 17 T cell receptor beta chains listed below, sequenced in a study of immune evolution from preneoplasia to lung adenocarcinoma. The data were produced by immunoSEQ multiplex PCR, yet TCRdb's version contains in-frame clones alone and is incomplete. The sample lists about 3,100 clones, roughly 50% seen once, with less than 25% in the top ten. Input material: FFPE normal lung tissue adjacent to the tumor. These receptors were collected from a person aged 50-59 years with lung adenocarcinoma.

J is TRBJ1-1 and V is TRBV6-5, with 9 bases fitting TRBD1. The trim removed 8 bases at V and 3 bases at J, leaving 7 bases unmatched. The CDR3 length is 14 residues. In germline, CDR1 is MNHEY, CDR2 SVGAGI. As DNA, the CDR3 is TGTGCCAGCGGCCACAGGACAGGGGACACTGAAGCTTTCTTT. Residues: CASGHRTGDTEAFF.

In its sample, this clone is large. The V gene is TRBV6-1, the J gene TRBJ2-7, with D possibly matching TRBD1 (6 bases). Trimming left V 6 bases short and J 3 bases short, with 12 bases between. Germline V gives CDR1 MNHNS, CDR2 SASEGT. The CDR3 covers 13 residues. The CDR3, as DNA: TGTGCCAGCAGCAGGGGATCAGTCTACGAGCAGTACTTC. Translating it yields CASSRGSVYEQYF.

The chain has TRBV28 and TRBJ1-2; TRBD1 might be the D (6 bases). The CDR3 contains 13 residues. Deletions cut 6 bases from V and 7 bases from J, with 15 bases between. Germline V gene lookup returns CDR1 MDHEN and CDR2 SYDVKM. In DNA, the CDR3 is TGTGCCAGCAGCGACAGGTTTCTCGGTGGCTACACCTTC. It encodes CASSDRFLGGYTF.

V and J are TRBV23-1 and TRBJ2-1, with TRBD2 identical over 7 bases. TRBV23-1 is labeled an ORF, and its function is uncertain. CDR3 size: 14 residues. V lost 8 bases to trimming and J lost 2 bases; unmatched junction nucleotides: 6. The CDR3 region has the DNA TGCGCCAGCGGGCGGGAGAGGACCTACAATGAGCAGTTCTTC. Residues: CASGRERTYNEQFF.

The chain links TRBV7-6 to TRBJ2-1; 9 bases match TRBD2. The CDR3 extends over 20 amino acids. Germline V lookup: CDR1 SGHVS, CDR2 FNYEAQ. Trimming removed 1 base from V and 1 base from J; junction bases left unmatched: 14. This CDR3 is CASSLDLGLADSKSYNEQFF. The CDR3 DNA sequence: TGTGCCAGCAGCTTAGATCTGGGACTAGCCGATTCAAAGTCCTACAATGAGCAGTTCTTC.

This chain links TRBV7-2 with TRBJ1-3; D may be TRBD1 (5 bases). Trimming pared 2 bases from V and 0 bases from J, leaving 14 bases between. The V gene's germline CDR1 is SGHTA and CDR2 FQGNSA. The CDR3 spans 17 residues. For the CDR3, the DNA is TGTGCCAGCAGCTTATCGCTAGGGGACCGCTCTGGAAACACCATATATTTT. Translated, it gives CASSLSLGDRSGNTIYF.

With respect to this clone: In the same sample, other DNA sequences code for this CDR3. The rearrangement links TRBV5-1 to TRBJ1-2; D unclear. The CDR3 loop spans 14 amino acids. Germline values: CDR1 SGHRS, CDR2 YFSETQ. V was pared by 0 bases and J by 0 bases, with 6 bases between. The CDR3 nucleotides are TGCGCCAGCAGCTTGGGGGAATCTAACTATGGCTACACCTTC. It yields the protein CASSLGESNYGYTF.

As regards this clone: The same CDR3 is also encoded by other DNA sequences in this sample. This sequence joins TRBV6-4 and TRBJ1-2, with a possible D match to TRBD1 (5 bases). Trimming took off 6 bases at V and 0 bases at J, with 11 bases between the two ends. CDR1 is MRHNA, CDR2 SNTAGT, per germline. This CDR3 is built from 14 residues. The CDR3: CASRPGPSNYGYTF. CDR3 DNA sequence: TGTGCCAGCAGACCGGGGCCCTCTAACTATGGCTACACCTTC.

The V call is TRBV4-1, the J call TRBJ1-1, with 7 bases identical to TRBD1. Germline V gene data show CDR1 as MGHRA and CDR2 as YSYEKL. V trimming: 4 bases; J trimming: 1 base; junction bases outside the gene matches: 6. The CDR3 spans 15 residues. The CDR3 nucleotides read TGCGCCAGCAGCCCCCGGGACAGTGCGAACACTGAAGCTTTCTTT. This encodes CASSPRDSANTEAFF.

This rearrangement joins TRBV18 to TRBJ2-3; TRBD2 is a possible D gene (5 bases). The length of the CDR3 is 17 residues. V lost 6 bases to trimming and J lost 2 bases, with 21 bases between them. Per germline, CDR1 KGHSH and CDR2 LQKENI. Written as DNA, the CDR3 is TGTGCCAGCTCTTCATACAGCGGAGCCACGCCCACAGATACGCAGTATTTT. This codes for CASSSYSGATPTDTQYF. The full variable domain, in which reference TRBV18 and TRBJ2-3 provide the parts outside the CDR3, is NAGVMQNPRHLVRRRGQEARLRCSPMKGHSHVYWYRQLPEEGLKFMVYLQKENIIDESGMPKERFSAEFPKEGPSILRIQQVVRGDSAAYFCASSSYSGATPTDTQYFGPGTRLTVL.

This clone was observed a few times. V usage is TRBV27 and J usage is TRBJ1-1; tentatively, D is TRBD1 (6 bases). The V gene lost 5 bases and the J gene lost 5 bases, with 21 bases spanning the gap. CDR3 length: 16 amino acids. Looked up from germline, CDR1 is MNHEY and CDR2 is SMNVEV (reference sequence). CDR3 amino acids: CASSTTVQGAGTEAFF. CDR3 nucleotide sequence: TGTGCCAGCAGTACTACCGTACAGGGAGCGGGGACTGAAGCTTTCTTT.

This clone came up a few times. The rearrangement uses TRBV2 and TRBJ2-7; TRBD2 aligns across 10 bases. This CDR3 spans 14 amino acids. Germline V CDR1 and CDR2: SNHLY, FYNNEI. J gave up 5 bases and V 6 bases, and 7 bases lay outside the gene matches. The CDR3 sequence: CASRTGTSDHEQYF. The CDR3 region has the DNA TGTGCCAGCAGAACCGGGACTAGCGACCACGAGCAGTACTTC.

The chain recombines TRBV11-3 with TRBJ2-2; TRBD1 or TRBD2 may be the D gene (6 bases each). This CDR3 is 14 amino acids long. The germline V gene has CDR1 SGHNT and CDR2 YENEEA. The germline V and J ends were trimmed by 3 bases and 6 bases, with 11 bases remaining between them. This CDR3 reads CASSFLGGSGELFF. The CDR3 nucleotides are TGTGCCAGCAGCTTCCTAGGGGGGTCCGGGGAGCTGTTTTTT.

The chain employs TRBV13 and TRBJ2-7; the D gene is possibly TRBD2 (5 bases). The CDR3 consists of 12 residues. Germline V CDR1 and CDR2: PRHDT, FYEKMQ (reference sequence). V lost 1 base and J lost 5, with 6 bases in between. CDR3 loop: CASSLAGNEQYF. CDR3 DNA sequence: TGTGCCAGCAGCTTAGCGGGAAACGAGCAGTACTTC.

This chain joins TRBV6-1 and TRBJ2-1; D call uncertain. V was clipped by 7 bases and J by 0 bases, with 10 bases between them. The length of the CDR3 is 14 residues. CDR1 is MNHNS and CDR2 is SASEGT in the germline V gene. CDR3 sequence reads: CASIPTVSYNEQFF. CDR3 sequence (DNA): TGTGCCAGCATCCCGACGGTCTCCTACAATGAGCAGTTCTTC.

The chain recombines TRBV7-9 with TRBJ1-5; D not certain. Germline V gene data show CDR1 as SEHNR and CDR2 as FQNEAQ (reference sequence). This CDR3 has 12 residues. Trimming stripped 8 bases from V and 1 base from J, with 6 bases between. CDR3 protein: CASGESNQPQHF. The CDR3 DNA reads TGTGCCAGCGGCGAGAGCAATCAGCCCCAGCATTTT. The full variable domain, completed using reference TRBV7-9 and TRBJ1-5, is DTGVSQNPRHKITKRGQNVTFRCDPISEHNRLYWYRQTLGQGPEFLTYFQNEAQLEKSRLLSDRFSAERPKGSFSTLEIQRTEQGDSAMYLCASGESNQPQHFGDGTRLSIL.

The chain employs TRBV9 and TRBJ1-2; the D gene is possibly TRBD1 (5 bases). The CDR3 covers 14 residues. The V end was cut by 3 bases, the J end by 4 bases, with 13 bases between. CDR1 is SGDLS and CDR2 is YYNGEE in the germline V gene. CDR3 in DNA: TGTGCCAGCAGCGGGTGGACAAATTCCTATGGCTACACCTTC. Its protein is CASSGWTNSYGYTF.